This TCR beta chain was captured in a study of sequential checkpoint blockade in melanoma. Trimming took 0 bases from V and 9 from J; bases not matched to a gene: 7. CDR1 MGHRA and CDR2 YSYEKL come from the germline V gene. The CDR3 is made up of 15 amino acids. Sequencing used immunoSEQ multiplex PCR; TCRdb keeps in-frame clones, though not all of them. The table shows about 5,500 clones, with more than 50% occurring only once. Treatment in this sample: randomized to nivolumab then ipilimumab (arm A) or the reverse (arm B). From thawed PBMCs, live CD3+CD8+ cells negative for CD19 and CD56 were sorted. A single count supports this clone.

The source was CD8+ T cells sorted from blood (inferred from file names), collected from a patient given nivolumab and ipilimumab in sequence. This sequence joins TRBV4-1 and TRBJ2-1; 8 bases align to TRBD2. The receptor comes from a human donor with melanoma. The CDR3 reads CASSQDLGLAGEQFF. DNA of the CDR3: TGCGCCAGCAGCCAAGATCTTGGGCTAGCGGGTGAGCAGTTCTTC.